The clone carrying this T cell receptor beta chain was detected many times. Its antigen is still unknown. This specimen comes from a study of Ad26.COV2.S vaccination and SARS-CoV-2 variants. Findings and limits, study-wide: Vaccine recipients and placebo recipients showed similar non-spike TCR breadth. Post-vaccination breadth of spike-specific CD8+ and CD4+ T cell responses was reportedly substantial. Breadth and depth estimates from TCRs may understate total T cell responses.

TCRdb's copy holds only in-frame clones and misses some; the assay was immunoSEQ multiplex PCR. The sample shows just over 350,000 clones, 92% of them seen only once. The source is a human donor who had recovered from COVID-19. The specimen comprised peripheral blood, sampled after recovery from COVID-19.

The CDR3 DNA reads as TGCGCCAGCAGCCAAGATCTCAGTCAGGCGACTGAAGCTTTCTTT. It codes for CASSQDLSQATEAFF. This sequence joins TRBV4-3 and TRBJ1-1; D gene unclear. CDR3 length equals 15 residues. Trimming cost V 0 bases and J 5 bases, with 13 bases left between them. Germline V gives CDR1 LGHNA, CDR2 YSLEER.